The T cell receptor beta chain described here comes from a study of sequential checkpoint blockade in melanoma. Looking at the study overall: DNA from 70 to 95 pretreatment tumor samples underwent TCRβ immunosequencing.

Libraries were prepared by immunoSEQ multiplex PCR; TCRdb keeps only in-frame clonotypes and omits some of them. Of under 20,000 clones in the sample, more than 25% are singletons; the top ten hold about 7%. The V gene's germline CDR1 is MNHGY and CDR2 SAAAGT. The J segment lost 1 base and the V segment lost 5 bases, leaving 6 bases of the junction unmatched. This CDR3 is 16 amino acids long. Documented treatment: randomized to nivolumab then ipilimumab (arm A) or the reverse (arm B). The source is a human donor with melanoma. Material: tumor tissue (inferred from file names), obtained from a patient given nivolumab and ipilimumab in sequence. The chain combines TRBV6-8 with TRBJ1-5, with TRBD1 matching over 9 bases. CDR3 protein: CASSGGQGKSNQPQHF. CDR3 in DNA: TGTGCCAGCAGTGGCGGACAGGGGAAAAGCAATCAGCCCCAGCATTTT.